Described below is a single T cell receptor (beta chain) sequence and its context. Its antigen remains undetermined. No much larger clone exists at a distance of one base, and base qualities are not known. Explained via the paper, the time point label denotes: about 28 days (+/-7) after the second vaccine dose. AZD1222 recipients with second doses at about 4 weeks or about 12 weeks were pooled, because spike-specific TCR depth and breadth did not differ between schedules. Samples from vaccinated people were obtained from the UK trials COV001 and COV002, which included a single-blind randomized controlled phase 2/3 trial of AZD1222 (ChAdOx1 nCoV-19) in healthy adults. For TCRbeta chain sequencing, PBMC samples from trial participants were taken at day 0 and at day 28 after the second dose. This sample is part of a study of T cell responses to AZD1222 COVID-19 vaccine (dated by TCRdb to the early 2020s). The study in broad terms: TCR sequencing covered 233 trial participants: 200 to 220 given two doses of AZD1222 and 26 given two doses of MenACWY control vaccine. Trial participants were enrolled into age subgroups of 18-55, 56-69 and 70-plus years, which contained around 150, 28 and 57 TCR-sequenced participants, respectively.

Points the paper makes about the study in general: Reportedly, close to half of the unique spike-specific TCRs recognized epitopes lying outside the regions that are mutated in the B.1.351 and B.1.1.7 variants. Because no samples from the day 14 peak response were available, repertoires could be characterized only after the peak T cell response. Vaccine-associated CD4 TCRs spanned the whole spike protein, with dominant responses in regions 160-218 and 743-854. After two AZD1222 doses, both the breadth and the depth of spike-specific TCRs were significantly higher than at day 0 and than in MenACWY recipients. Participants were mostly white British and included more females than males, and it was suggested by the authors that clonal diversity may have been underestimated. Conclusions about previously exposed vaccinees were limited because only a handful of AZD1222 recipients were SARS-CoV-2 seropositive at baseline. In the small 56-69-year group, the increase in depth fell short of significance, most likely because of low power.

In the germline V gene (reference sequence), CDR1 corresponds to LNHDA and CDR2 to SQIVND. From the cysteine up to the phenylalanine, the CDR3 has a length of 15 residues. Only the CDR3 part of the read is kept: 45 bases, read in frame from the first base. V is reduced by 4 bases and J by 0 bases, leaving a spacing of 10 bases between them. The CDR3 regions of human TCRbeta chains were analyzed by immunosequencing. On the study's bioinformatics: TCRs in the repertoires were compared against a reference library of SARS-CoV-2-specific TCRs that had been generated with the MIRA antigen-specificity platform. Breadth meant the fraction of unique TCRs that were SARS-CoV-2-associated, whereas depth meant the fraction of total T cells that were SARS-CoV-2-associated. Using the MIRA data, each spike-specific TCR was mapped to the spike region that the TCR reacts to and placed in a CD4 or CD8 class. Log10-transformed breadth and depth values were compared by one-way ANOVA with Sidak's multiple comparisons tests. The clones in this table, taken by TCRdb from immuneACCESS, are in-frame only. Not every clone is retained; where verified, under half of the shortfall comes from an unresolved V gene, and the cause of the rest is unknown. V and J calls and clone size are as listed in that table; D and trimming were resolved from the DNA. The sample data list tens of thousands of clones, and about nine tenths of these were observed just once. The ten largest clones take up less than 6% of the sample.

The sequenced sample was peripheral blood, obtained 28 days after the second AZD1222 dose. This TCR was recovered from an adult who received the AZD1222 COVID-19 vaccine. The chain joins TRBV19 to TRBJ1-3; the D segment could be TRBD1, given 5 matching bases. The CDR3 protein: CASSSGATSGNTIYF. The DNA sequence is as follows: TGTGCCAGTAGTAGCGGGGCCACCTCTGGAAACACCATATATTTT.